The T cell receptor beta chain under discussion was sequenced for a study of blood T cells in healthy people across ages. A J-beta primer mix and a sample-barcoded 5' primer were used in a second PCR of about 6 to 12 cycles. TCRdb itself ran the 5' RACE reads through MiXCR, one entry per CDR3 protein. The table shows 550,000 to 600,000 distinct CDR3 sequences, with about 25% occurring only once. Overall study findings and caveats: A strong correlation between TCR beta diversity and naive T cell percentage was seen. Whereas aged donors had fewer naive CD4+ cells, long-lived donors had more of them and higher diversity.

The CDR3 is 15 amino acids. CDR1 and CDR2 (germline): LGHNA, YSLEER. This clonotype was seen a few times. Antigen specificity is unknown. Germline is not matched at one junction end, which may reflect a read error. Isolated PBMCs totaled at least 6 million in each sample. The chain joins TRBV4-3 to TRBJ1-4, with TRBD1 as a possible D gene (5 bases). The sequencing sample was made of blood. This receptor was identified in a woman in her 70s in good health. Here the CDR3 reads CASTQTTGPNEKLFF. CDR3 DNA: TGCGCCAGCACCCAAACAACGGGACCTAATGAAAAACTGTTTTTT.